A single sample is the source of the 30 T cell receptor beta chains below, sequenced in a study of memory CD4+ T cells and cytomegalovirus serostatus. Assay used: immunoSEQ multiplex PCR; TCRdb lists only in-frame clones, some missing. The sample has fewer than 40,000 clones, roughly four fifths seen once. Single viable CD3+CD4+CD8-CD45RO+ cells were sorted as the memory CD4+ T cells. The sequenced sample was memory CD4+ T cells from blood. Receptor source: an adult in good health and CMV-seronegative.

The gene calls are TRBV7-9 and TRBJ1-5; D is ambiguous. The length of the CDR3 is 14 residues. Trimming shortened V by 5 bases and J by 9 bases, and 17 bases separated the two germline ends. CDR1 is SEHNR, CDR2 FQNEAQ, per germline (reference sequence). CDR3: CASSPGGVGWPQHF. The CDR3 region has the DNA TGTGCCAGCAGCCCAGGCGGCGTTGGGTGGCCCCAGCATTTT. The full variable domain, with the rest looked up from reference TRBV7-9 and TRBJ1-5, is DTGVSQNPRHKITKRGQNVTFRCDPISEHNRLYWYRQTLGQGPEFLTYFQNEAQLEKSRLLSDRFSAERPKGSFSTLEIQRTEQGDSAMYLCASSPGGVGWPQHFGDGTRLSIL.

The chain uses TRBV5-4 and TRBJ1-2, with D hard to call. The CDR3 extends over 15 amino acids. CDR1 SGHNT and CDR2 YYREEE come from the germline V gene (reference sequence). V shed 0 bases and J shed 2 bases, with 11 bases lying between them. CDR3 sequence reads: CASSLEGSRNYGYTF. The DNA for the CDR3 is TGTGCCAGCAGCTTGGAGGGCTCCCGGAACTATGGCTACACCTTC.

A word on this clone: Sequence at one end of the junction differs from germline and may be a read error. The chain has TRBV29-1 and TRBJ2-7; TRBD2 might be the D (5 bases). The CDR3 length is 12 residues. Germline CDR1 is SQVTM and CDR2 is ANQGSEA. The CDR3 sequence: CSVEGSSYEQYF. CDR3 DNA sequence: TGCAGCGTAGAAGGGAGCTCCTACGAGCAGTACTTC.

V usage is TRBV2 and J usage is TRBJ1-4; D might be TRBD1 (6 bases). The CDR3 consists of 14 residues. V dropped 6 bases and J dropped 3 bases, with 11 bases sitting between them. Germline V gives CDR1 SNHLY, CDR2 FYNNEI. CDR3: CASSIQGSNEKLFF. CDR3 bases: TGTGCCAGCAGCATACAGGGCTCTAATGAAAAACTGTTTTTT.

The rearrangement links TRBV5-4 to TRBJ2-4; D possibly matches TRBD1 or TRBD2 (7 bases each). Germline V gene data show CDR1 as SGHNT and CDR2 as YYREEE (reference sequence). The CDR3 loop spans 13 amino acids. The germline V and J ends were trimmed by 9 bases and 1 base, with 11 bases remaining between them. The CDR3 coding sequence is TGTGCCACCCAGGGGGGGGCCAAAAACATTCAGTACTTC. This encodes CATQGGAKNIQYF. The full variable domain, with the rest looked up from reference TRBV5-4 and TRBJ2-4, is ETGVTQSPTHLIKTRGQQVTLRCSSQSGHNTVSWYQQALGQGPQFIFQYYREEENGRGNFPPRFSGLQFPNYSSELNVNALELDDSALYLCATQGGAKNIQYFGAGTRLSVL.

V is TRBV4-2 and J is TRBJ2-3, with 7 nucleotides matching TRBD1. Germline values: CDR1 LGHNA, CDR2 YNFKEQ. The V and J ends lost 0 bases and 12 bases, in that order; junction bases with no gene match: 12. CDR3 length: 15 residues. This CDR3 is CASSQDNGLGDRQYF. The CDR3 DNA follows: TGTGCCAGCAGCCAAGATAATGGACTCGGGGACAGACAGTATTTT.

The rearrangement uses TRBV4-1 and TRBJ2-7, with TRBD2 matching over 7 bases. In germline, CDR1 is MGHRA, CDR2 YSYEKL. V was pared by 1 base and J by 0 bases, with 6 bases of the junction left unmatched. The CDR3 totals 16 residues. CDR3 sequence reads: CASSQGYGDYSYEQYF. CDR3 nucleotide sequence: TGCGCCAGCAGCCAAGGCTATGGGGACTACTCCTACGAGCAGTACTTC.

V and J are TRBV19 and TRBJ1-2; D is unresolved. V lost 1 base and J 3 bases, leaving 3 bases between the germline ends. Looked up from germline, CDR1 is LNHDA and CDR2 is SQIVND (reference sequence). The CDR3 is made up of 12 amino acids. CDR3 nucleotides: TGTGCCAGTAGTATAGGGGACTATGGCTACACCTTC. Amino acids: CASSIGDYGYTF. The complete variable domain, with remaining parts taken from reference TRBV19 and TRBJ1-2, reads DGGITQSPKYLFRKEGQNVTLSCEQNLNHDAMYWYRQDPGQGLRLIYYSQIVNDFQKGDIAEGYSVSREKKESFPLTVTSAQKNPTAFYLCASSIGDYGYTFGSGTRLTVV.

The rearrangement links TRBV20-1 to TRBJ2-1, with no clear D. Germline CDR1 reads DFQATT; CDR2 reads SNEGSKA (reference sequence). This CDR3 contains 11 residues. Here the CDR3 DNA reads TGCAGCGCCTTGTCTTACAATGAGCAGTTCTTC. Protein: CSALSYNEQFF.

This clone was seen just once. This rearrangement joins TRBV5-1 to TRBJ1-3, with a tentative D call TRBD1 (6 bases). The V gene's germline CDR1 is SGHRS and CDR2 YFSETQ. Trimming removed 7 bases from V and 3 bases from J, with 14 bases in between. This CDR3 is built from 14 residues. CDR3 sequence (DNA): TGCGCCAGCTCGACGGGGGCCGGTGGAAACACCATATATTTT. This encodes CASSTGAGGNTIYF. Together with reference TRBV5-1 and TRBJ1-3, the CDR3 gives the full variable domain: KAGVTQTPRYLIKTRGQQVTLSCSPISGHRSVSWYQQTPGQGLQFLFEYFSETQRNKGNFPGRFSGRQFSNSRSEMNVSTLELGDSALYLCASSTGAGGNTIYFGEGSWLTVV.

This chain joins TRBV5-1 and TRBJ1-5, with 8 bases identical to TRBD1. The ends lost 1 base at V and 5 bases at J; junction bases unmatched: 2. Per the germline V gene, CDR1 is SGHRS and CDR2 is YFSETQ. The CDR3 length is 14 residues. CDR3 sequence: CASSLSGGDQPQHF. The CDR3 nucleotides read TGCGCCAGCAGCTTGTCAGGGGGCGATCAGCCCCAGCATTTT. The full variable domain, with the rest looked up from reference TRBV5-1 and TRBJ1-5, is KAGVTQTPRYLIKTRGQQVTLSCSPISGHRSVSWYQQTPGQGLQFLFEYFSETQRNKGNFPGRFSGRQFSNSRSEMNVSTLELGDSALYLCASSLSGGDQPQHFGDGTRLSIL.

The chain's CDR3 is CAISETSDRASYTEAFF. The DNA for the CDR3 is TGTGCCATCAGTGAGACTTCCGACAGGGCTTCGTACACTGAAGCTTTCTTT. This chain uses TRBV10-3 with TRBJ1-1, with TRBD1 matching 7 bases. The CDR3 has 17 residues. Germline loops: CDR1 ENHRY, CDR2 SYGVKD. The ends lost 2 bases at V and 3 bases at J; junction bases unmatched: 12.

This chain joins TRBV25-1 and TRBJ2-7, with D perhaps TRBD2 (5 bases). V gave up 3 bases and J gave up 9 bases, with 18 bases separating them. The V gene's germline CDR1 is MGHDK and CDR2 SYGVNS. This CDR3 contains 14 residues. CDR3 sequence reads: CASSDAGSKRVQYF. For the CDR3, the DNA is TGTGCCAGCAGTGATGCAGGCAGCAAGAGGGTGCAGTACTTC.

The V gene is TRBV7-9, the J gene TRBJ1-6; D possibly corresponds to TRBD1 (6 bases). Germline V gene sequence: CDR1 SEHNR, CDR2 FQNEAQ (reference sequence). Trimming removed 5 bases at V and 7 bases at J, with 18 bases between. The CDR3 covers 16 residues. The CDR3 sequence is CASSPAGGAGNSPLHF. DNA for the CDR3: TGTGCCAGCAGCCCTGCGGGGGGGGCAGGCAATTCACCCCTCCACTTT.

The rearrangement joins TRBV18 to TRBJ1-3; 8 nucleotides line up with TRBD1. The trim removed 6 bases at V and 4 bases at J, leaving 8 bases unmatched. Germline CDR1 reads KGHSH; CDR2 reads LQKENI. The CDR3 has 15 residues. As DNA, the CDR3 is TGTGCCAGCTCCCCTAACAGGGGGTCAGGAAACACCATATATTTT. This gives the protein CASSPNRGSGNTIYF.

The rearrangement uses TRBV6-5 and TRBJ1-4; D might be TRBD1 (5 bases). Germline CDR1 MNHEY, CDR2 SVGAGI. V was pared by 0 bases and J by 6 bases, with 8 bases between. This CDR3 has 14 residues. The CDR3 DNA reads as TGTGCCAGCAGTTACTCGACAGCAGATGAAAAACTGTTTTTT. Translating gives CASSYSTADEKLFF.

This clone was detected only once. The chain is built from TRBV30 and TRBJ2-5; 10 nucleotides match TRBD1. The CDR3 is made up of 17 amino acids. After removal of 2 bases from V and 4 bases from J, the junction contained 13 bases not matched to a gene. CDR1 and CDR2 from the germline V gene are GTSNPN and SVGIG (reference sequence). The CDR3 nucleotides are TGTGCCTGGAGTCACAACCGACAGGGGGCGAGGGGAGAGACCCAGTACTTC. Residues: CAWSHNRQGARGETQYF. Looking up the rest from reference TRBV30 and TRBJ2-5 gives the full variable domain: SQTIHQWPATLVQPVGSPLSLECTVEGTSNPNLYWYRQAAGRGLQLLFYSVGIGQISSEVPQNLSASRPQDRQFILSSKKLLLSDSGFYLCAWSHNRQGARGETQYFGPGTRLLVL.

The chain combines TRBV4-2 with TRBJ1-1, with D maybe TRBD1 (6 bases). The CDR3 has 16 residues. Germline V gene lookup returns CDR1 LGHNA and CDR2 YNFKEQ. The V end lost 0 bases, the J end lost 3 bases, and 14 bases lay between the germline ends. The DNA of the CDR3 is TGTGCCAGCAGCCAAGATCTCGGGCCAGGGGACACTGAAGCTTTCTTT. Protein: CASSQDLGPGDTEAFF.

This clone was seen a handful of times. The chain combines TRBV5-6 with TRBJ2-7; D gene ambiguous. CDR3 length equals 15 residues. The V gene lost 0 bases and the J gene lost 2 bases, with 12 bases spanning the gap. Looked up from germline, CDR1 is SGHDT and CDR2 is YYEEEE. The CDR3 region is CASSLAADEPYEQYF. As DNA, the CDR3 is TGTGCCAGCAGCTTGGCCGCAGACGAACCCTACGAGCAGTACTTC.

The J gene is TRBJ1-1, the V gene TRBV19; D gene ambiguous. This CDR3 is built from 14 residues. Trimming removed 4 bases from V and 0 bases from J, with 9 bases in between. Germline lookup yields CDR1 LNHDA and CDR2 SQIVND (reference sequence). The CDR3 sequence: CASSTRAMNTEAFF. The CDR3, as DNA: TGTGCCAGTAGTACCCGGGCCATGAACACTGAAGCTTTCTTT.

The V gene is TRBV4-1, the J gene TRBJ1-2; 7 nucleotides line up with TRBD1. V trimming: 0 bases; J trimming: 9 bases; junction bases outside the gene matches: 10. Germline CDR1 reads MGHRA; CDR2 reads YSYEKL. This CDR3 has 15 residues. The CDR3 bases are TGCGCCAGCAGCCAAGATAGGGGGACAGATTATCGCTACACCTTC. It specifies CASSQDRGTDYRYTF.

This sequence joins TRBV4-1 and TRBJ2-7, with TRBD2 identical over 7 bases. The germline gives CDR1 MGHRA, CDR2 YSYEKL. The CDR3 runs to 17 residues. V gave up 0 bases and J gave up 2 bases; unmatched junction bases: 10. CDR3 region: CASSQDLGSSGTYEQYF. In nucleotides, the CDR3 is TGCGCCAGCAGCCAAGATCTTGGGTCTAGCGGAACCTACGAGCAGTACTTC.

This clone turned up a few times. DNA for the CDR3: TGTGCCAGCAGCTTAGACAGCTATGGCTACACCTTC. It translates to CASSLDSYGYTF. This chain links TRBV11-2 with TRBJ1-2; D remains unclear. CDR1 and CDR2 from the germline V gene are SGHAT and FQNNGV. This CDR3 contains 12 residues. V was trimmed by 0 bases and J by 4 bases, leaving 3 bases between them.

This clone was seen more than once but under ten times. The V call is TRBV6-6, the J call TRBJ1-1; D remains ambiguous. This CDR3 comprises 11 residues. Germline V gene data show CDR1 as MNHNY and CDR2 as SVGAGI (reference sequence). V was cut by 8 bases and J by 1 base, with 5 bases left in between. The CDR3 nucleotides read TGTGCCAGCGCAGGGAACACTGAAGCTTTCTTT. Translation gives CASAGNTEAFF.

This clone has more than one count but fewer than ten. The V and J genes are TRBV27 and TRBJ1-2; no reliable D call. V was shortened by 0 bases and J by 9 bases, with 26 bases between the two germline ends. Germline V lookup: CDR1 MNHEY, CDR2 SMNVEV (reference sequence). The CDR3 runs 18 residues. In nucleotides, the CDR3 is TGTGCCAGCAGTTTATCGATTTCCACCAGGTTGGAGGCCCTTAGCTACACCTTC. Its translation is CASSLSISTRLEALSYTF.

The chain employs TRBV11-2 and TRBJ1-2, with D perhaps matching TRBD1 (6 bases). CDR3 length: 13 residues. V shed 3 bases and J shed 4 bases, with 9 bases lying between them. CDR1 SGHAT and CDR2 FQNNGV come from the germline V gene. CDR3 sequence reads: CASSFPDSYGYTF. The CDR3 DNA follows: TGTGCCAGCAGCTTTCCGGACAGCTATGGCTACACCTTC.

This chain joins TRBV4-1 and TRBJ2-1; 12 bases map to TRBD2. Germline assignment: CDR1 MGHRA and CDR2 YSYEKL. The CDR3 runs to 18 residues. The V and J ends lost 2 bases and 6 bases, in that order; junction bases with no gene match: 11. The DNA of the CDR3 is TGCGCCAGCAGCCAACCTCAGGCACTAGCGGGGGGAAGCAATGAGCAGTTCTTC. It translates to CASSQPQALAGGSNEQFF.

This clone has a single count. This chain links TRBV4-1 with TRBJ2-7, with D tentatively TRBD2 (5 bases). Trimming took off 5 bases at V and 2 bases at J, with 16 bases between the two ends. This CDR3 is built from 15 residues. In germline, CDR1 is MGHRA, CDR2 YSYEKL. The CDR3 sequence is CASSNPGSGTYEQYF. In DNA, the CDR3 is TGCGCCAGCAGCAACCCGGGCTCGGGAACCTACGAGCAGTACTTC.

The chain employs TRBV5-6 and TRBJ2-7, with 12 positions matching TRBD1. Germline V CDR1 and CDR2: SGHDT, YYEEEE. V shed 4 bases and J 5 bases; nucleotides not matched to a gene: 4. This CDR3 has 14 amino acids. CDR3: CASSTWDRGHEQYF. In DNA form, the CDR3 reads TGTGCCAGCAGCACCTGGGACAGGGGGCACGAGCAGTACTTC. Variable domain in full (rest from reference TRBV5-6 and TRBJ2-7): DAGVTQSPTHLIKTRGQQVTLRCSPKSGHDTVSWYQQALGQGPQFIFQYYEEEERQRGNFPDRFSGHQFPNYSSELNVNALLLGDSALYLCASSTWDRGHEQYFGPGTRLTVT.

The chain combines TRBV29-1 with TRBJ1-2, with D possibly matching TRBD1 (5 bases). This CDR3 is built from 11 residues. Germline V gene lookup returns CDR1 SQVTM and CDR2 ANQGSEA. Trimming shortened V by 7 bases and J by 1 base, and 7 bases separated the two germline ends. Here the CDR3 reads CSAQGNYGYTF. DNA of the CDR3: TGCAGCGCCCAGGGTAACTATGGCTACACCTTC.